These T cell receptor beta chains were read from a single sample in a study of vaccination effects on CD4 cells after COVID-19. Data came from immunoSEQ multiplex PCR; TCRdb stores just in-frame clones and leaves some out. Here the sample spans about 74,000 clones, around 77% being singletons. The antigens these receptors bind are not known. The specimen comprised CD4+ T cells from PBMCs cultured without peptide, sampled before COVID-19 vaccination. Every receptor here comes from a human donor who received a COVID-19 vaccine. Each CDR3 is given with its conserved first and last residue. D genes are given only for firm matches. Clone size, where shown, is once, few, many, or a class for clones that have expanded.

TRBJ2-5,NA,NA,TRBV6-6,CASSTPLRDQKTQYF,TGTGCCAGCAGTACTCCATTGCGAGATCAGAAGACCCAGTACTTC
TRBJ1-2,NA,NA,TRBV7-2,CASSLRTERHGYTF,TGTGCCAGCAGCTTAAGGACGGAAAGGCATGGCTACACCTTC
TRBJ2-3,NA,TRBD1,TRBV5-4,CASSPYGTGSGDTQYF,TGTGCCAGCAGCCCGTACGGGACAGGGAGTGGGGATACGCAGTATTTT
TRBJ1-1,few,TRBD1,TRBV6-2/TRBV6-3,CASSLDRRNTEAFF,TGTGCCAGCAGTTTGGACAGGAGGAACACTGAAGCTTTCTTT
TRBJ1-6,NA,NA,TRBV9,CASSVSSSSYNSPLHF,TGTGCCAGCAGCGTGAGCTCGAGCTCCTATAATTCACCCCTCCACTTT
TRBJ2-6,NA,NA,TRBV18,CASSPVGAGANVLTF,TGTGCCAGCTCACCAGTTGGGGCTGGGGCCAACGTCCTGACTTTC
TRBJ1-2,NA,NA,TRBV2,CASSASSGATNYGYTF,TGTGCCAGCAGTGCTTCCTCGGGGGCCACTAACTATGGCTACACCTTC
TRBJ2-5,once,NA,TRBV24-1,CATGLGGGVQETQYF,TGTGCCACCGGGTTAGGGGGGGGTGTCCAAGAGACCCAGTACTTC
TRBJ2-3,NA,NA,TRBV7-3,CASSLTRLTSTDTQYF,TGTGCCAGCAGCTTAACTCGGCTAACTAGCACAGATACGCAGTATTTT
TRBJ2-2,NA,NA,TRBV11-2,CASSPTRLNTGELFF,TGTGCCAGCAGCCCGACTAGGCTAAACACCGGGGAGCTGTTTTTT
TRBJ2-3,NA,TRBD2,TRBV28,CASSSPASGGQYF,TGTGCCAGCAGCTCCCCCGCTAGCGGGGGGCAGTATTTT
TRBJ1-1,few,NA,TRBV2,CASRVDGNTEAFF,TGTGCCAGCAGGGTGGACGGGAACACTGAAGCTTTCTTT
TRBJ1-2,NA,NA,TRBV12-3/TRBV12-4,CASSPDRGRGYTF,TGTGCCAGCAGTCCCGACAGAGGTCGTGGCTACACCTTC
TRBJ1-2,NA,NA,TRBV5-4,CASSLDGGYGYTF,TGTGCCAGCAGCTTGGATGGCGGCTATGGCTACACCTTC
TRBJ2-3,once,NA,TRBV4-2,CASSQAEDSARTDTQYF,TGTGCCAGCAGCCAAGCCGAGGATAGCGCCCGCACAGATACGCAGTATTTT
TRBJ2-3,NA,TRBD1,TRBV25-1,CASTGTGGSGRRYF,TGTGCCAGCACCGGGACAGGGGGATCGGGGAGGCGGTATTTT
TRBJ1-2,NA,NA,TRBV7-3,CASSRDGVNNYGYTF,TGTGCCAGCAGCCGCGACGGAGTCAATAACTATGGCTACACCTTC
TRBJ1-4,NA,TRBD1,TRBV7-2,CASSPGTGFYNEKLFF,TGTGCCAGCAGCCCCGGGACAGGGTTTTATAATGAAAAACTGTTTTTT
TRBJ1-1,NA,NA,TRBV13,CASSLVLAEAFF,TGTGCCAGCAGCTTAGTCCTCGCTGAAGCTTTCTTT
TRBJ1-2,NA,NA,TRBV30,CAWIPRVGGRSYGYTF,TGTGCCTGGATTCCCAGGGTCGGGGGGCGAAGTTATGGCTACACCTTC
TRBJ2-1,NA,NA,TRBV7-2,CASSLSGIGQFF,TGTGCCAGCAGCTTATCGGGGATTGGGCAGTTCTTC
TRBJ2-1,few,TRBD1,TRBV30,CAWSRTGHEQFF,TGTGCCTGGAGCAGGACAGGGCATGAGCAGTTCTTC
TRBJ2-1,NA,TRBD2,TRBV5-1,CASSFLAGTDEQFF,TGCGCCAGCAGCTTCCTAGCGGGGACGGATGAGCAGTTCTTC
TRBJ2-5,NA,NA,TRBV3-1/TRBV3-2,CASSQGAPASGKTQYF,TGTGCCAGCAGCCAAGGAGCCCCCGCGAGTGGGAAGACCCAGTACTTC
TRBJ1-1,NA,NA,TRBV7-2,CASSPGAEKTMNTEAFF,TGTGCCAGCAGCCCAGGGGCAGAAAAAACCATGAACACTGAAGCTTTCTTT
TRBJ1-1,once,NA,TRBV28,CASSRDLNTEAFF,TGTGCCAGCAGTAGGGATTTGAACACTGAAGCTTTCTTT
TRBJ1-5,NA,NA,TRBV10-3,CAIRDNNQPQHF,TGTGCCATCCGGGACAACAATCAGCCCCAGCATTTT
TRBJ2-5,NA,NA,TRBV12-3/TRBV12-4,CASRYQETQYF,TGTGCCAGCAGATACCAAGAGACCCAGTACTTC
TRBJ2-1,NA,TRBD1,TRBV27,CASRGQGRNGNEQFF,TGTGCCAGCAGAGGACAGGGTCGTAACGGCAATGAGCAGTTCTTC
TRBJ2-2,few,TRBD1,TRBV4-1,CASSLGQVFTGELFF,TGCGCCAGCAGCCTGGGACAGGTGTTCACCGGGGAGCTGTTTTTT
TRBJ1-3,NA,NA,TRBV3-1/TRBV3-2,CASSQVVGQVWGAGNTIYF,TGTGCCAGCAGCCAAGTTGTAGGTCAGGTTTGGGGTGCTGGAAACACCATATATTTT
TRBJ1-4,NA,NA,TRBV5-6,CASSSYRTSIEEKLFF,TGTGCCAGCAGCTCGTATCGAACGTCTATAGAGGAAAAACTGTTTTTT
TRBJ1-2,once,NA,TRBV7-2,CASSLSTGQNYGYTF,TGTGCCAGCAGCTTAAGTACTGGACAGAACTATGGCTACACCTTC
TRBJ1-1,NA,NA,TRBV30,CAYSTVGTEAFF,TGTGCCTATTCGACAGTAGGGACTGAAGCTTTCTTT
TRBJ1-6,many,TRBD1,TRBV18,CASSSTGDRSPLHF,TGTGCCAGCTCATCGACAGGGGATCGGTCACCCCTCCACTTT
TRBJ2-3,NA,NA,TRBV5-1,CASTNRVGTDTQYF,TGCGCCAGCACAAACAGGGTTGGGACAGATACGCAGTATTTT
TRBJ1-4,few,NA,TRBV6-2/TRBV6-3,CASRPTGNEKLFF,TGTGCCAGCAGACCTACAGGGAATGAAAAACTGTTTTTT
TRBJ2-5,NA,NA,TRBV2,CASSGGLPAGTQYF,TGTGCCAGCAGTGGGGGCCTCCCAGCAGGGACCCAGTACTTC
TRBJ2-1,NA,NA,TRBV19,CASSRGSSYNEQFF,TGTGCCAGTAGTCGGGGAAGCTCCTACAATGAGCAGTTCTTC